This T cell receptor (beta chain) was found in a study of T cells in Graves' hyperthyroidism and ophthalmopathy. Orbital computed tomography and thyroid ultrasound, together with serum TRAb and thyroxine and clinical symptoms, were used for diagnoses. A remark on this clonotype: Its antigen remains unknown.

V was trimmed by 5 bases and J by 0 bases, leaving 13 bases between them. The CDR3 runs to 15 residues. Germline V gene data show CDR1 as MDHEN and CDR2 as SYDVKM. There were TCR beta CDR3 regions amplified from RNA transcripts. Using the HTBI primer set, a first-round RT-PCR was run on the TCR CDR3. TCRdb re-called the multiplex PCR reads with MiXCR, one entry per CDR3 protein. The sample carries 300,000 to 400,000 distinct CDR3 sequences, roughly 18% recorded once. Study results and caveats: In the blood, most expanded thyroid clonotypes above 0.001 appeared as well. Through a model of 13 V-J features, ophthalmopathy was separated from stable hyperthyroidism.

J is TRBJ1-2 and V is TRBV28, with unresolved D. The sequenced sample consisted of blood. The source is a woman aged 45-65 years with Graves' hyperthyroidism. The CDR3 region is CASSPTGTPNYGYTF. The CDR3 DNA is TGTGCCAGCAGTCCGACCGGTACTCCTAACTATGGCTACACCTTC.